The 10 T cell receptor beta chains in this list originate from one sample, sequenced in a study of blood T cell repertoires in COVID-19. Data came from immunoSEQ multiplex PCR; TCRdb stores just in-frame clones and leaves some out. The sample includes under 250,000 clones, approximately 81% seen only once; the top ten take about 3%. Sequences were obtained from peripheral blood. The receptor source for this set is a man aged 50 to 60 who had recovered from COVID-19.

This clone was observed once. V gene TRBV15 combines with J gene TRBJ2-4; D might be TRBD2 (6 bases). Germline V gene lookup returns CDR1 LNHNV and CDR2 YYDKDF (reference sequence). This CDR3 is 13 amino acids long. V lost 8 bases and J 1 base, leaving 9 bases between the germline ends. The CDR3 loop reads CATRREAKNIQYF. The DNA of the CDR3 is TGTGCCACCCGACGGGAGGCCAAAAACATTCAGTACTTC.

The chain has TRBV2 and TRBJ1-3; D not resolved. V lost 2 bases and J 2 bases, leaving 10 bases between the germline ends. Germline lookup yields CDR1 SNHLY and CDR2 FYNNEI. CDR3 length equals 15 residues. The CDR3 bases are TGTGCCAGCAGTGAACCCGGGAGGCCTGGAAACACCATATATTTT. Translated, it gives CASSEPGRPGNTIYF.

The chain links TRBV28 to TRBJ1-5; 10 bases line up with TRBD1. Germline-derived CDR1 and CDR2 are MDHEN and SYDVKM. V was pared by 6 bases and J by 3 bases, with 5 bases of the junction left unmatched. The CDR3 spans 15 residues. The CDR3 bases are TGTGCCAGCAGCCCGACAGGGGGCCTCAATCAGCCCCAGCATTTT. It specifies CASSPTGGLNQPQHF.

V and J are TRBV7-2 and TRBJ1-1; TRBD1 matches 9 bases. This CDR3 contains 14 residues. V trimming: 4 bases; J trimming: 3 bases; junction bases outside the gene matches: 3. CDR1 is SGHTA, CDR2 FQGNSA, per germline. CDR3 loop: CASSSTGGHTEAFF. CDR3 nucleotides: TGTGCCAGCAGCTCGACAGGGGGGCACACTGAAGCTTTCTTT.

The chain has TRBV27 and TRBJ2-3; TRBD2 agrees at 7 bases. The V segment lost 5 bases and the J segment 2 bases; nucleotides outside the gene matches: 16. The CDR3 consists of 18 residues. Per the germline V gene, CDR1 is MNHEY and CDR2 is SMNVEV (reference sequence). The CDR3 spells CASSPGPAASGYTDTQYF. In DNA form, the CDR3 reads TGTGCCAGCAGTCCCGGGCCGGCGGCTAGCGGCTACACAGATACGCAGTATTTT.

This chain links TRBV10-3 with TRBJ2-2; TRBD1 is a possible D gene (6 bases). The germline V and J ends were trimmed by 5 bases and 6 bases, with 13 bases remaining between them. CDR1 and CDR2 (germline): ENHRY, SYGVKD. CDR3 length equals 14 residues. The CDR3: CAISPIQGPGELFF. Here the CDR3 DNA reads TGTGCCATCAGTCCTATACAGGGACCCGGGGAGCTGTTTTTT.

This chain uses TRBV5-1 with TRBJ2-3, with D maybe TRBD1 (5 bases). V lost 5 bases and J 5 bases, leaving 15 bases between the germline ends. This CDR3 region has 14 residues. CDR1 and CDR2 (germline): SGHRS, YFSETQ. CDR3 protein: CASSFRTQQDTQYF. CDR3 sequence (DNA): TGCGCCAGCAGTTTCAGGACACAACAAGATACGCAGTATTTT.

The CDR3 loop reads CASSPFSGLAMDEQFF. CDR3 coding DNA: TGCGCCAGCAGCCCCTTTAGCGGACTAGCGATGGATGAGCAGTTCTTC. V usage is TRBV4-1 and J usage is TRBJ2-1; TRBD2 agrees at 9 bases. Germline V CDR1 and CDR2: MGHRA, YSYEKL. CDR3 length equals 16 residues. Germline trimming cut 4 bases from V and 8 bases from J; bases unmatched to any gene: 12.

This clone has a single count. The chain has TRBV27 and TRBJ2-1; TRBD1 matches 10 bases. Germline CDR1 is MNHEY and CDR2 is SMNVEV (reference sequence). The CDR3 length is 16 residues. Trimming removed 10 bases from V and 5 bases from J; junction bases left unmatched: 14. The CDR3 loop reads CATMGLGTGVNNEQFF. As DNA, the CDR3 is TGTGCCACCATGGGTCTTGGGACAGGGGTAAACAATGAGCAGTTCTTC.

The gene calls are TRBV7-8 and TRBJ2-1; 9 nucleotides line up with TRBD2. The CDR3 is 14 amino acids. Germline V gene data show CDR1 as SGHVS and CDR2 as FQNEAQ. V was clipped by 4 bases and J by 6 bases; unmatched bases: 4. For the CDR3, the DNA is TGTGCCAGCAGCTCAAGCGGGAGGTTCAATGAGCAGTTCTTC. It codes for CASSSSGRFNEQFF.